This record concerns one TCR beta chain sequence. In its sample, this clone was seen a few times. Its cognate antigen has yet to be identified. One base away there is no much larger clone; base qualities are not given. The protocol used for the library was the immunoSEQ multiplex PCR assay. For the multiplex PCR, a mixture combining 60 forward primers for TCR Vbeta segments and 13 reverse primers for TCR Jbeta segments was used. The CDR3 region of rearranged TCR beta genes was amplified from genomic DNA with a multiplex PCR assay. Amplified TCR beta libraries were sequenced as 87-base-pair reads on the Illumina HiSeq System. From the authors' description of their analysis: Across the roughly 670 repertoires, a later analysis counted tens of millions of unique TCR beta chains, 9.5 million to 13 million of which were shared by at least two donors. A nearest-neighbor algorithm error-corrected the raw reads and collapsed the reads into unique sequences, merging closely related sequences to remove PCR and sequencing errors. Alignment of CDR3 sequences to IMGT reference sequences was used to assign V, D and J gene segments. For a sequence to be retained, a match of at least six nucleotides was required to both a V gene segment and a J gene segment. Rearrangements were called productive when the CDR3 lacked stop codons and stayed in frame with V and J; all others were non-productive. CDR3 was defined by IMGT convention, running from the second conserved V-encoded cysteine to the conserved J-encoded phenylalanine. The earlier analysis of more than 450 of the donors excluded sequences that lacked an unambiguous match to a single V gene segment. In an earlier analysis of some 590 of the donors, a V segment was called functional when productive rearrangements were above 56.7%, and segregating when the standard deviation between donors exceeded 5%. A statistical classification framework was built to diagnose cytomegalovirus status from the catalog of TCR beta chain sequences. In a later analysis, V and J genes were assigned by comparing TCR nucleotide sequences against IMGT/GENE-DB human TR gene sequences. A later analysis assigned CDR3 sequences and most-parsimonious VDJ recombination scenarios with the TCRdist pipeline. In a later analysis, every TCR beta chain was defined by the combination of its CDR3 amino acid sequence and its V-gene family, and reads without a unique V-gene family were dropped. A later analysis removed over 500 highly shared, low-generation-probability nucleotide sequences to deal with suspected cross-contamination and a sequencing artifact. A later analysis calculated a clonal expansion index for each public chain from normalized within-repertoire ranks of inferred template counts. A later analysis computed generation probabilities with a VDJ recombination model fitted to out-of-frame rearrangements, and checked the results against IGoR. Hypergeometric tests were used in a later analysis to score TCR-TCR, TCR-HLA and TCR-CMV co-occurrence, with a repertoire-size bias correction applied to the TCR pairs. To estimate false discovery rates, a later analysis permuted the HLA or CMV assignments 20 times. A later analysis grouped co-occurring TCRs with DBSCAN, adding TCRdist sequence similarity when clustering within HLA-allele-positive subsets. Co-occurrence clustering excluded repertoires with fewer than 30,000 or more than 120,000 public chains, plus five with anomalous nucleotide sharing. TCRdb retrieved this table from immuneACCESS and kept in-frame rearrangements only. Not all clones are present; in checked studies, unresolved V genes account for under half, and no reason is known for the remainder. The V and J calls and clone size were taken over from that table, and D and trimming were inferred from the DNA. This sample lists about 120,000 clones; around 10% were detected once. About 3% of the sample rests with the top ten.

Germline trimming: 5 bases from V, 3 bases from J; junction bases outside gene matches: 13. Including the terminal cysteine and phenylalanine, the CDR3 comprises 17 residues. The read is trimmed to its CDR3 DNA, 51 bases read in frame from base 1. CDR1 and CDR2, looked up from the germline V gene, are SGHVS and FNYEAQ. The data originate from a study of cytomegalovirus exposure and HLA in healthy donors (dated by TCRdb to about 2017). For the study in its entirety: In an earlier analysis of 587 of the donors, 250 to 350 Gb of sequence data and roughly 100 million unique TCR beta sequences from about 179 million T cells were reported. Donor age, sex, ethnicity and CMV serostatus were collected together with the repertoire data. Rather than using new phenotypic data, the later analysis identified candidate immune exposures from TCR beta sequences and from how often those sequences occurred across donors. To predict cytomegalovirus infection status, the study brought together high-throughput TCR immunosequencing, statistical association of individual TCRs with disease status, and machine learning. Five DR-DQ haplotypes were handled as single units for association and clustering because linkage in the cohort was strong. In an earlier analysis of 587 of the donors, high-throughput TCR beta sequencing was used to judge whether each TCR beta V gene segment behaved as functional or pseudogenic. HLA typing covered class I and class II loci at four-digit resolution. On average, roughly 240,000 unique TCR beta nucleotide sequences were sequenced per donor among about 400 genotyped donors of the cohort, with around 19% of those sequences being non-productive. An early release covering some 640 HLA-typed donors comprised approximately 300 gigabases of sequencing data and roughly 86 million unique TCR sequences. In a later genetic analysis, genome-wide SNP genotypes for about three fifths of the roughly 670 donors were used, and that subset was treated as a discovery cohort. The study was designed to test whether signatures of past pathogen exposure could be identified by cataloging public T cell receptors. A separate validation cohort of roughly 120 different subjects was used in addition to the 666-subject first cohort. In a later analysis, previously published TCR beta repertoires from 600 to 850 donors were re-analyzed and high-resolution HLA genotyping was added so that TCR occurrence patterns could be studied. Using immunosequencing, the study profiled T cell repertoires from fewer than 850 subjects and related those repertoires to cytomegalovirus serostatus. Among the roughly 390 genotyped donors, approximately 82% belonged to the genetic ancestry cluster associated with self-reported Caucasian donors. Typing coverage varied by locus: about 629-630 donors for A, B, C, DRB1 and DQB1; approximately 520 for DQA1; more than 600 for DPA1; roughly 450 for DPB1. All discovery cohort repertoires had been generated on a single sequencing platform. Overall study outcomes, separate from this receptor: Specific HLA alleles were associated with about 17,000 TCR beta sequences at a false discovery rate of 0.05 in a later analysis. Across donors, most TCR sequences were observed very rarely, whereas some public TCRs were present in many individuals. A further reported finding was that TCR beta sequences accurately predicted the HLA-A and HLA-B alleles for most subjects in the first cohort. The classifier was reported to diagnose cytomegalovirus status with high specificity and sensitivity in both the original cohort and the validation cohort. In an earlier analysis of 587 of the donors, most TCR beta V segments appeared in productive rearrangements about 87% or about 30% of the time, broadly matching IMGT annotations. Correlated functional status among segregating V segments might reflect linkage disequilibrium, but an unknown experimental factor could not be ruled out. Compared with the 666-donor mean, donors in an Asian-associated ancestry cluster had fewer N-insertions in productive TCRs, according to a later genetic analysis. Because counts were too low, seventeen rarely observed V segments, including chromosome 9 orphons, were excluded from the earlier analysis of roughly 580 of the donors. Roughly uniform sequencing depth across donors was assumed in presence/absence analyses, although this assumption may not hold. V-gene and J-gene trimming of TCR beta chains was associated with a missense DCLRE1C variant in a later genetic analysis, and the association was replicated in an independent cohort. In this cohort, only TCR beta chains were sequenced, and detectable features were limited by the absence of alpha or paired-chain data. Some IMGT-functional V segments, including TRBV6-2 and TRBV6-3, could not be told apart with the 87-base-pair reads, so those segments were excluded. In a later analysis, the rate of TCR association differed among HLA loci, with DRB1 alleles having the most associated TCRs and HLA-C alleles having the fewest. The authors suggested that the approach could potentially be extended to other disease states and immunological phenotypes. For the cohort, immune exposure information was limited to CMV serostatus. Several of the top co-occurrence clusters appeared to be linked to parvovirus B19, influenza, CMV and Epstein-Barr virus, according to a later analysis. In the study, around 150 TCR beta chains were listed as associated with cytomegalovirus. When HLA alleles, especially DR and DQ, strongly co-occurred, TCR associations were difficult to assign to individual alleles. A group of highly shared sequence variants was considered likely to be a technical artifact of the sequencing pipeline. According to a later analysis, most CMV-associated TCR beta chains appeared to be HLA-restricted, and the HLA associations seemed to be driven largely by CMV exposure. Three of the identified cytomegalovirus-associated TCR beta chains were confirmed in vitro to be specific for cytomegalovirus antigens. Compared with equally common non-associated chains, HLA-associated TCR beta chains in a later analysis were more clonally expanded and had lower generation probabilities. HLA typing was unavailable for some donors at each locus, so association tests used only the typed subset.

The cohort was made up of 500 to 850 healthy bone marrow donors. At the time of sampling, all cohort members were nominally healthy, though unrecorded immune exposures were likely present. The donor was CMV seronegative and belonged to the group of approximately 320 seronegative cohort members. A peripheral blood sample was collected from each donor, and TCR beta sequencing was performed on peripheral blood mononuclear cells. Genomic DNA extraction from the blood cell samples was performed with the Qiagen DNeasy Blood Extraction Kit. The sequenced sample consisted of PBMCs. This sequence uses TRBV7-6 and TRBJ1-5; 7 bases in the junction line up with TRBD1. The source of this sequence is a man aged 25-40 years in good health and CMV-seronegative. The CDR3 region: CASSDSLGGASNQPQHF. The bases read TGTGCCAGCAGCGATAGTTTAGGGGGCGCATCCAATCAGCCCCAGCATTTT.